The subject of this entry is one T cell receptor beta chain. Its antigen is as yet unknown. Germline V gives CDR1 SGHRS, CDR2 YFSETQ. V dropped 0 bases and J dropped 9 bases, with 18 bases sitting between them. This CDR3 has 15 residues. cDNA libraries of TCR beta carried unique molecular identifiers. Each CDR3 protein gets one entry after TCRdb re-called the PCR reads with MiXCR. Of 400,000 to 500,000 distinct CDR3 sequences in the sample, approximately 39% were seen once. The source of the sample is a study of post-analysis software for immune sequencing data. Notes on the study in general: Several TRBV segments were more frequent in patients than controls; TRBV5-6, TRBV5-1 and TRBV20-1 belonged to this group.

The rearrangement joins TRBV5-1 to TRBJ1-2; maybe TRBD1 (5 bases). The TCR originated in a girl aged 2 to 9 with multiple sclerosis. The sample comprised blood. As DNA, the CDR3 is TGCGCCAGCAGCTTGGCTGCGGGCGGGGGTATGAGCTACACCTTC. This translates into CASSLAAGGGMSYTF.